Listed below are T cell receptor beta chains from one sample, sequenced in a study of blood T cell repertoires in COVID-19. Data came from immunoSEQ multiplex PCR; TCRdb stores just in-frame clones and leaves some out. The sample records some 54,000 clones, over 80% being singletons. Sequencing was performed on peripheral blood. The receptors derive from a woman aged 60 to 75 with acute or convalescent COVID-19. Both conserved end residues are part of each CDR3. D genes are given only for firm matches. Clone size is given for some rows only: seen once, a few or many times, or a class if the clone is expanded.

clone_size	j_call	d_call	v_call	cdr3_aa	cdr3_nt
.	TRBJ2-1	TRBD2	TRBV19	CASSPRLAGGPIINEQFF	TGTGCCAGTAGTCCAAGACTAGCGGGAGGGCCCATTATCAATGAGCAGTTCTTC
.	TRBJ2-2	TRBD2	TRBV30	CAWASGGPNTGELFF	TGTGCCTGGGCCAGCGGGGGACCTAACACCGGGGAGCTGTTTTTT
.	TRBJ2-2	TRBD2	TRBV7-9	CASSLELTSGRASGELFF	TGTGCCAGCAGCTTAGAGTTGACTAGCGGGAGGGCCTCCGGGGAGCTGTTTTTT
.	TRBJ2-1	.	TRBV5-1	CASSLGSGSSYNEQFF	TGCGCCAGCAGCTTGGGGTCGGGGAGCTCCTACAATGAGCAGTTCTTC
few	TRBJ2-7	TRBD1	TRBV11-2	CASSIPPGQGEWVAYEQYF	TGTGCCAGCAGCATACCGCCGGGACAGGGGGAATGGGTGGCCTACGAGCAGTACTTC
.	TRBJ2-7	.	TRBV12-3/TRBV12-4	CASSLGNTDEQYF	TGTGCCAGCAGTTTAGGTAACACCGACGAGCAGTACTTC
.	TRBJ2-1	.	TRBV5-1	CASSRGNEQFF	TGCGCCAGCAGCAGGGGAAATGAGCAGTTCTTC
.	TRBJ2-5	.	TRBV2	CASSEAGVGETQYF	TGTGCCAGCAGTGAGGCGGGTGTGGGAGAGACCCAGTACTTC
.	TRBJ2-3	TRBD1	TRBV5-1	CASGQGRSTDTQYF	TGCGCCAGCGGACAGGGGCGTAGCACAGATACGCAGTATTTT
once	TRBJ2-7	TRBD2	TRBV5-4	CASSPAQREGAVYF	TGTGCCAGCAGCCCCGCGCAGCGGGAGGGCGCTGTTTACTTC